Listed here are 32 T cell receptor beta chains from one sample, sequenced in a study of cytomegalovirus exposure and HLA in healthy donors. 60 Vbeta and 13 Jbeta primers were used in PCR. Clones were read by immunoSEQ multiplex PCR, and TCRdb kept only the in-frame ones, dropping some. The sample shows 140,000 or so clones, roughly 65% of them seen only once. Sequencing input: PBMCs. Receptors originate from a man between 60 and 75 years old in good health and CMV-seronegative.

This chain links TRBV6-1 with TRBJ2-1; 7 nucleotides align to TRBD2. Germline assignment: CDR1 MNHNS and CDR2 SASEGT. The V segment lost 6 bases and the J segment 10 bases; nucleotides outside the gene matches: 15. The CDR3 is 15 residues long. The CDR3, as DNA: TGTGCCAGCAGATATTCGGCTAGCGGCTTACGAGAGCAGTTCTTC. Residues: CASRYSASGLREQFF.

This clone has only a few counts. This chain joins TRBV28 and TRBJ2-7, with 9 bases identical to TRBD2. The CDR3 spans 15 residues. V dropped 3 bases and J dropped 3; count of bases not matched to a gene: 6. Germline V gene sequence: CDR1 MDHEN, CDR2 SYDVKM. The CDR3 DNA is TGTGCCAGCAGTTTTCCACTAGCGGGTTTCTACGAGCAGTACTTC. Protein: CASSFPLAGFYEQYF.

This clone was seen more than once but under ten times. The chain employs TRBV5-4 and TRBJ2-5; a possible D gene is TRBD2 (5 bases). CDR3 length equals 13 residues. In germline, CDR1 is SGHNT, CDR2 YYREEE (reference sequence). Trimming pared 5 bases from V and 2 bases from J, leaving 10 bases between. The CDR3 DNA reads as TGTGCCAGCAGTTCGGACTGGCAAGAGACCCAGTACTTC. Residues: CASSSDWQETQYF.

CDR3 sequence reads: CASSKTGDSHEQYF. The CDR3 nucleotides read TGCGCCAGCAGCAAGACAGGGGATTCCCACGAGCAGTACTTC. The V gene is TRBV5-1, the J gene TRBJ2-7; 8 bases agree with TRBD1. The CDR3 spans 14 residues. After removal of 4 bases from V and 5 bases from J, the junction contained 8 bases not matched to a gene. The germline V gene has CDR1 SGHRS and CDR2 YFSETQ.

V gene TRBV29-1 combines with J gene TRBJ1-1, with D perhaps matching TRBD1 (5 bases). CDR1 SQVTM and CDR2 ANQGSEA come from the germline V gene. The CDR3 is 13 amino acids. Trimming shortened V by 8 bases and J by 1 base, and 14 bases separated the two germline ends. CDR3 loop: CSFLGAKNTEAFF. CDR3 in DNA: TGCAGCTTTCTAGGGGCTAAGAACACTGAAGCTTTCTTT. The whole variable domain, remainder taken from reference TRBV29-1 and TRBJ1-1, is SAVISQKPSRDICQRGTSLTIQCQVDSQVTMMFWYRQQPGQSLTLIATANQGSEATYESGFVIDKFPISRPNLTFSTLTVSNMSPEDSSIYLCSFLGAKNTEAFFGQGTRLTVV.

This chain connects TRBV10-3 to TRBJ1-2; weak D call: TRBD1 (5 bases). Trimming cost V 7 bases and J 3 bases, with 12 bases left between them. Germline CDR1 ENHRY, CDR2 SYGVKD. The CDR3 covers 13 residues. CDR3 DNA: TGTGCCATCATCGGCCTAGGGGACTATGGCTACACCTTC. This sequence encodes CAIIGLGDYGYTF.

The V and J genes are TRBV25-1 and TRBJ2-1, with 12 bases that match TRBD2. The CDR3 contains 16 residues. The junction had 7 bases not matched to a gene; V was cut back by 8 bases and J by 2 bases. CDR1 and CDR2 (germline): MGHDK, SYGVNS. The CDR3 sequence: CASQRRTSGTYNEQFF. The DNA of the CDR3 is TGTGCCAGCCAAAGACGGACTAGCGGGACCTACAATGAGCAGTTCTTC.

The chain carries TRBV25-1 and TRBJ2-2; D may be TRBD1 (7 bases). The germline CDR1 and CDR2 sequences are MGHDK and SYGVNS. Trimming took off 6 bases at V and 3 bases at J, with 14 bases between the two ends. The CDR3 sequence is 15 residues long. The CDR3: CASSRGAGDTGELFF. The CDR3 DNA sequence: TGTGCCAGCAGCAGGGGGGCTGGGGACACCGGGGAGCTGTTTTTT. Based on the CDR3 plus reference TRBV25-1 and TRBJ2-2, the full variable domain is EADIYQTPRYLVIGTGKKITLECSQTMGHDKMYWYQQDPGMELHLIHYSYGVNSTEKGDLSSESTVSRIRTEHFPLTLESARPSHTSQYLCASSRGAGDTGELFFGEGSRLTVL.

This clone occurred a few times. The CDR3 here is CASSLGAGSNQPQHF. For the CDR3, the DNA is TGCGCCAGCAGCTTGGGGGCGGGCAGCAATCAGCCCCAGCATTTT. The J gene is TRBJ1-5, the V gene TRBV5-1; no firm D call. Germline V gene sequence: CDR1 SGHRS, CDR2 YFSETQ. The CDR3 is 15 residues long. V shed 0 bases and J shed 1 base, with 8 bases lying between them.

This clone was seen a handful of times. The chain links TRBV30 to TRBJ2-1, with D possibly being TRBD2 (6 bases). V was trimmed by 8 bases and J by 12 bases, leaving 14 bases between them. CDR3 length equals 10 residues. Germline lookup yields CDR1 GTSNPN and CDR2 SVGIG (reference sequence). The CDR3 loop is CALGGVGQFF. CDR3 bases: TGTGCCCTCGGAGGGGTGGGGCAGTTCTTC. The full variable domain, rest sourced from reference TRBV30 and TRBJ2-1, is SQTIHQWPATLVQPVGSPLSLECTVEGTSNPNLYWYRQAAGRGLQLLFYSVGIGQISSEVPQNLSASRPQDRQFILSSKKLLLSDSGFYLCALGGVGQFFGPGTRLTVL.

The V and J genes are TRBV10-1 and TRBJ1-1, with D uncertain. Trimming removed 5 bases at V and 4 bases at J, with 11 bases between. The V gene's germline CDR1 is WNHNN and CDR2 SYGVQD (reference sequence). CDR3 length: 13 residues. In DNA form, the CDR3 reads TGCGCCAGCAGTATGACGACGGGCACTGAAGCTTTCTTT. It translates to CASSMTTGTEAFF.

The chain links TRBV4-1 to TRBJ2-7, with a tentative D call TRBD2 (5 bases). Trimming shortened V by 3 bases and J by 1 base, and 13 bases separated the two germline ends. Germline-derived CDR1 and CDR2 are MGHRA and YSYEKL. The CDR3 contains 15 residues. CDR3 region: CASSHLVTRSYEQYF. DNA of the CDR3: TGCGCCAGCAGCCACCTCGTAACTAGGTCCTACGAGCAGTACTTC.

The CDR3, as DNA: TGTGCCACCAGCAGAGATAGACGGGGGAATGAAAAACTGTTTTTT. Its translation is CATSRDRRGNEKLFF. J is TRBJ1-4 and V is TRBV15, with D perhaps TRBD1 (5 bases). Trimming took 0 bases from V and 5 from J, leaving 10 bases between them. The length of the CDR3 is 15 residues. Germline CDR1 and CDR2: LNHNV and YYDKDF (reference sequence).

The J gene is TRBJ2-5, the V gene TRBV19; 7 nucleotides agree with TRBD2. The V and J ends lost 0 bases and 5 bases, in that order; junction bases with no gene match: 6. This CDR3 has 15 amino acids. CDR1 is LNHDA, CDR2 SQIVND, per germline (reference sequence). The CDR3 loop reads CASSIDSVGGETQYF. The CDR3 DNA sequence: TGTGCCAGTAGTATAGACTCCGTGGGAGGGGAGACCCAGTACTTC.

The J gene is TRBJ1-1, the V gene TRBV27; tentative D call: TRBD1 (6 bases). The germline V gene has CDR1 MNHEY and CDR2 SMNVEV (reference sequence). This CDR3 is built from 13 residues. V was pared by 6 bases and J by 4 bases, with 12 bases between. The CDR3 sequence is CASRDQGSTEAFF. CDR3 in DNA: TGTGCCAGCAGGGATCAGGGGAGCACTGAAGCTTTCTTT.

The chain combines TRBV28 with TRBJ1-2; maybe TRBD1 (6 bases). The CDR3 extends over 16 amino acids. Trimming stripped 5 bases from V and 0 bases from J, with 16 bases between. Germline lookup yields CDR1 MDHEN and CDR2 SYDVKM. CDR3 coding DNA: TGTGCCAGCAGTGAATTCTTACAGGGTCCTAACTATGGCTACACCTTC. It codes for CASSEFLQGPNYGYTF.

This sequence joins TRBV7-9 and TRBJ2-2, with TRBD2 matching 14 bases. The CDR3 spans 16 residues. Germline V gene lookup returns CDR1 SEHNR and CDR2 FQNEAQ (reference sequence). Trimming removed 5 bases from V and 6 bases from J; junction bases left unmatched: 5. The DNA for the CDR3 is TGTGCCAGCAGCGTTGGACTAGCGGGAGGCGCCGGGGAGCTGTTTTTT. Residues: CASSVGLAGGAGELFF.

V usage is TRBV29-1 and J usage is TRBJ2-1; D is unresolved. Trimming removed 1 base from V and 6 bases from J, with 4 bases in between. The CDR3 has 11 residues. The germline CDR1 and CDR2 sequences are SQVTM and ANQGSEA. Written as DNA, the CDR3 is TGCAGCGTTGAAGGTCTCAATGAGCAGTTCTTC. This sequence encodes CSVEGLNEQFF.

The V call is TRBV6-5, the J call TRBJ2-2; D is perhaps TRBD2 (5 bases). This CDR3 has 14 amino acids. With 2 bases removed from V and 1 base from J, the gap between germline ends came to 5 bases. Germline V gives CDR1 MNHEY, CDR2 SVGAGI. CDR3 sequence: CASSYGGNTGELFF. The CDR3 nucleotides are TGTGCCAGCAGTTACGGAGGGAACACCGGGGAGCTGTTTTTT.

The CDR3 nucleotides are TGTGCCAGCAGCTTAAGAAACTCTCCTTATGGCTACACCTTC. This codes for CASSLRNSPYGYTF. The chain couples TRBV7-6 to TRBJ1-2, with no clear D. The CDR3 runs 14 residues. CDR1 and CDR2 from the germline V gene are SGHVS and FNYEAQ. V was cut by 2 bases and J by 5 bases, with 12 bases left in between.

The chain combines TRBV7-3 with TRBJ1-1, with 8 positions matching TRBD1. Unmatched junction bases numbered 5, after V lost 5 bases and J lost 6 bases. CDR3 size: 13 residues. CDR1 and CDR2 (germline): SGHTA, FQGTGA. This CDR3 reads CASSQDREAEAFF. The CDR3 nucleotides read TGTGCCAGCAGCCAGGACAGGGAGGCTGAAGCTTTCTTT.

This clone has more than one count but fewer than ten. The chain employs TRBV4-1 and TRBJ2-2; 7 bases align to TRBD1. This CDR3 has 15 residues. The junction had 2 bases not matched to a gene; V was cut back by 4 bases and J by 0 bases. The V gene's germline CDR1 is MGHRA and CDR2 YSYEKL. As DNA, the CDR3 is TGCGCCAGCAGCCGACAGGGCACGAACACCGGGGAGCTGTTTTTT. Protein: CASSRQGTNTGELFF.

The chain employs TRBV5-1 and TRBJ1-4, with 8 bases that match TRBD1. Germline V gene data show CDR1 as SGHRS and CDR2 as YFSETQ. V was clipped by 4 bases and J by 3 bases; unmatched bases: 14. The CDR3 has 18 residues. This CDR3 is CASSLDPQGAEANEKLFF. CDR3 nucleotides: TGCGCCAGCAGCCTTGATCCCCAGGGGGCGGAAGCTAATGAAAAACTGTTTTTT.

This chain joins TRBV5-4 and TRBJ2-4, with D tentatively TRBD2 (5 bases). V was trimmed by 0 bases and J by 0 bases, leaving 22 bases between them. CDR3 length equals 20 residues. Germline loops: CDR1 SGHNT, CDR2 YYREEE (reference sequence). The CDR3 nucleotides read TGTGCCAGCAGCTTGGGTCTTAAGGGAGCCTCCGCCGTAGCCAAAAACATTCAGTACTTC. Its translation is CASSLGLKGASAVAKNIQYF.

The chain employs TRBV25-1 and TRBJ2-3; 8 nucleotides align to TRBD1. The CDR3 runs 16 residues. CDR1 and CDR2 (germline): MGHDK, SYGVNS. With V trimmed by 2 bases and J by 2 bases, 6 bases remained unmatched. CDR3 bases: TGTGCCAGCAGTGAAGCCGGGACAGGATACACAGATACGCAGTATTTT. Amino acid sequence: CASSEAGTGYTDTQYF. The full variable domain, with the rest looked up from reference TRBV25-1 and TRBJ2-3, is EADIYQTPRYLVIGTGKKITLECSQTMGHDKMYWYQQDPGMELHLIHYSYGVNSTEKGDLSSESTVSRIRTEHFPLTLESARPSHTSQYLCASSEAGTGYTDTQYFGPGTRLTVL.

The count of this clone is one. The gene calls are TRBV5-4 and TRBJ2-5, with 9 bases aligning to TRBD2. This CDR3 is 14 amino acids long. In germline, CDR1 is SGHNT, CDR2 YYREEE (reference sequence). J lost 9 bases, V lost 3 bases, and 9 bases had no gene match. CDR3 in amino acids: CASSSGTSNTAQYF. The DNA for the CDR3 is TGTGCCAGCAGCTCGGGGACTAGCAATACGGCCCAGTACTTC.

J is TRBJ2-7 and V is TRBV5-1, with 10 nucleotides matching TRBD2. The junction had 10 bases not matched to a gene; V was cut back by 0 bases and J by 4 bases. The CDR3 runs 17 residues. CDR1 is SGHRS, CDR2 YFSETQ, per germline. The CDR3 protein is CASSLGAALAGSYEQYF. The CDR3 DNA sequence: TGCGCCAGCAGCTTGGGGGCCGCACTAGCGGGATCTTACGAGCAGTACTTC.

The chain combines TRBV6-1 with TRBJ2-7, with TRBD2 matching over 7 bases. This CDR3 contains 15 residues. Germline CDR1 reads MNHNS; CDR2 reads SASEGT. Losses at the gene ends were 4 bases for V and 4 bases for J; bases not matched to a gene: 10. The CDR3 DNA follows: TGTGCCAGCAGTGGGGAGGGAGGGCCAAATTACGAGCAGTACTTC. Amino acids: CASSGEGGPNYEQYF.

The J gene is TRBJ1-5, the V gene TRBV19; no definite D call. The V end lost 5 bases, the J end lost 7 bases, and 18 bases lay between the germline ends. Germline values: CDR1 LNHDA, CDR2 SQIVND (reference sequence). The length of the CDR3 is 15 residues. The CDR3 DNA reads TGTGCCAGTAGTCCCGGACCGGTGTCGGGGCAGCCCCAGCATTTT. The encoded protein is CASSPGPVSGQPQHF.

This clone was seen more than once but under ten times. The rearrangement uses TRBV6-5 and TRBJ2-2; a possible D gene is TRBD2 (5 bases). The V and J ends lost 2 bases and 3 bases respectively, with 10 bases between them. The CDR3 length is 15 residues. Germline V gene data show CDR1 as MNHEY and CDR2 as SVGAGI. The CDR3 sequence is CASSYRPEDTGELFF. In DNA form, the CDR3 reads TGTGCCAGCAGTTACCGACCGGAGGACACCGGGGAGCTGTTTTTT.

This chain links TRBV14 with TRBJ1-1; the D is unclear. V shed 4 bases and J shed 0 bases, with 9 bases lying between them. The germline V gene encodes CDR1 SGHDN and CDR2 FVKESK. This CDR3 contains 14 residues. The DNA of the CDR3 is TGTGCCAGCAGCCTAGGACTCTTGAACACTGAAGCTTTCTTT. Translated: CASSLGLLNTEAFF.

The genes are TRBV10-3 and TRBJ1-5, with a possible D match to TRBD1 (6 bases). Germline loops: CDR1 ENHRY, CDR2 SYGVKD. V lost 4 bases and J lost 0, with 13 bases in between. The CDR3 extends over 16 amino acids. The CDR3: CAISAASGDSNQPQHF. The DNA of the CDR3 is TGTGCCATCAGTGCTGCGTCAGGGGATAGCAATCAGCCCCAGCATTTT.